In its sample, the clone carrying this T cell receptor beta chain was seen many times. Time point described: blood at routine non-recurrence follow-up after resection. Extraction of whole RNA from tumor, nontumor lung or frozen PBMC preceded unsorted sequencing. The sample comes from a study of spatial heterogeneity in lung cancer. Looking at the study overall: Median follow-up for sequenced PBMC samples was 2 to 3 years after resection, when such samples existed.

The V end lost 1 base, the J end lost 5 bases, and 11 bases lay between the germline ends. Germline values: CDR1 MGHRA, CDR2 YSYEKL. CDR3 length: 14 residues. Each molecule of TCR cDNA was tagged with one unique molecular identifier. MiXCR, run by TCRdb on the 5' RACE reads, gives a single entry per CDR3 protein. The data contain some 20,000 distinct CDR3 sequences, over 9% of them seen just once; the ten biggest clones take up under 25%. The specimen was PBMCs, collected at follow-up. The genes are TRBV4-1 and TRBJ2-5, with D hard to call. The sequence was collected from a male donor with early-stage non-small cell lung cancer. CDR3 in amino acids: CASSQGPGRETQYF. For the CDR3, the DNA is TGCGCCAGCAGCCAAGGTCCAGGCCGGGAGACCCAGTACTTC.